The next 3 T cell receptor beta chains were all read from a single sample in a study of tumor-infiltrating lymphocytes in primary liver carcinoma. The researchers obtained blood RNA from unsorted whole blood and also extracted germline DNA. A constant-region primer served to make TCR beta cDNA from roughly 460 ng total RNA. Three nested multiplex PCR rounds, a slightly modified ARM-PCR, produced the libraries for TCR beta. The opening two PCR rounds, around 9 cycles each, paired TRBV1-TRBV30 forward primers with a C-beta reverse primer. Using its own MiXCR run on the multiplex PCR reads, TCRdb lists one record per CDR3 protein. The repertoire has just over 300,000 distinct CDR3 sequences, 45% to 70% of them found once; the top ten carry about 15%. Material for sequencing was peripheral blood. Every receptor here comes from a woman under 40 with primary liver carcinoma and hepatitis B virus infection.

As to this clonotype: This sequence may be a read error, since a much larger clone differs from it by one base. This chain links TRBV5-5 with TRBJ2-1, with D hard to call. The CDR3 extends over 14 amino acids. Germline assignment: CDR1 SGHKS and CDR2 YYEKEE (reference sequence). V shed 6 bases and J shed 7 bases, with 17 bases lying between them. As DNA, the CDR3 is TGTGCCAGCAACTTCTCTAACCTTGGGAATGAGCAGTTCTTC. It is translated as CASNFSNLGNEQFF.

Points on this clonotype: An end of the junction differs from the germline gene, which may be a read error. CDR3 region: CANSALAGGPEEQYF. CDR3 DNA sequence: TGTGCCAACAGTGCACTAGCGGGAGGGCCAGAAGAGCAGTACTTC. The chain couples TRBV10-3 to TRBJ2-7; 13 nucleotides align to TRBD2. The CDR3 runs to 15 residues. Germline V CDR1 and CDR2: ENHRY, SYGVKD.

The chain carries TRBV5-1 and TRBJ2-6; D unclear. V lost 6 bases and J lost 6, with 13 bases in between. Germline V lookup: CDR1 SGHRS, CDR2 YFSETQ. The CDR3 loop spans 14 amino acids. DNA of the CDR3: TGCGCCAGCACTGAGGTACCGATGGCCAACGTCCTGACTTTC. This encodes CASTEVPMANVLTF.